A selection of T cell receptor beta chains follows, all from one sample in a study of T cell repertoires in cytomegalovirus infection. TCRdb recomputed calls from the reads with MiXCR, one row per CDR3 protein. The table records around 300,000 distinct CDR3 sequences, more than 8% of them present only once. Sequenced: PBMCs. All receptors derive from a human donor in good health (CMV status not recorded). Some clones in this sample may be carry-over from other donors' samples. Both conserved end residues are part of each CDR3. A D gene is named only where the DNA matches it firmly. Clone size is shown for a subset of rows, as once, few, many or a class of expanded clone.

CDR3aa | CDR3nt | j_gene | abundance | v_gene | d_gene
CASSYSGFGSYNEQFF | TGTGCCAGCAGTTACTCTGGGTTTGGCTCCTACAATGAGCAGTTCTTC | TRBJ2-1 | - | TRBV6-8 | -
CSASDSDQPQHF | TGCAGTGCTAGTGACTCAGATCAGCCCCAGCATTTT | TRBJ1-5 | - | TRBV20-1 | -
CASSLYRDNSPLHF | TGTGCCAGCAGTTTGTACAGGGATAATTCACCCCTCCACTTT | TRBJ1-6 | few | TRBV28 | -
CASSLIRAGGHTDTQYF | TGTGCCAGCAGTTTAATAAGGGCGGGAGGCCACACAGATACGCAGTATTTT | TRBJ2-3 | many | TRBV28 | TRBD2
CATTSGRALDTQYF | TGTGCCACCACTAGCGGGAGGGCCCTCGATACGCAGTATTTT | TRBJ2-3 | - | TRBV10-3 | TRBD2
CASSLVGSSGYEQYF | TGTGCCAGCAGCTTAGTCGGTTCTAGCGGCTACGAGCAGTACTTC | TRBJ2-7 | many | TRBV7-2 | TRBD2
CASSVKDRGNSPLHF | TGTGCCAGCAGCGTAAAGGACAGGGGGAATTCACCCCTCCACTTT | TRBJ1-6 | - | TRBV9 | TRBD1
CASSRDYGSGNTIYF | TGTGCCAGCAGTCGGGACTATGGCTCTGGAAACACCATATATTTT | TRBJ1-3 | - | TRBV28 | -
CASSLSEPYGYTF | TGTGCCAGCAGTTTATCAGAACCTTATGGCTACACCTTC | TRBJ1-2 | - | TRBV12-3/TRBV12-4 | -
CASSGLSTDTQYF | TGTGCCAGCAGTGGGCTGAGCACAGATACGCAGTATTTT | TRBJ2-3 | few | TRBV2 | -
CASTQFGSGANVLTF | TGTGCCAGCACCCAATTCGGGTCTGGGGCCAACGTCCTGACTTTC | TRBJ2-6 | many | TRBV7-2 | -
CASSSPLRSGGYTF | TGTGCCAGCAGTTCACCCCTCAGGTCGGGTGGCTACACCTTC | TRBJ1-2 | few | TRBV27 | -
CASSPWANEKLFF | TGTGCCAGCAGCCCCTGGGCTAATGAAAAACTGTTTTTT | TRBJ1-4 | many | TRBV7-2 | -
CASSRSDGQETQYF | TGTGCCAGCAGCCGCTCGGACGGACAAGAGACCCAGTACTTC | TRBJ2-5 | many | TRBV6-1 | -
CASSIHRGTDTQYF | TGTGCCAGCAGCATCCACAGGGGCACAGATACGCAGTATTTT | TRBJ2-3 | many | TRBV7-2 | -
CASSWTSMGEKLFF | TGTGCCAGCAGTTGGACTTCAATGGGTGAAAAACTGTTTTTT | TRBJ1-4 | - | TRBV6-8 | -
CASSRTGREQYF | TGTGCCAGCAGCCGTACAGGGCGCGAGCAGTACTTC | TRBJ2-7 | few | TRBV6-1 | -
CASSIGPGPSNEQFF | TGTGCCAGTAGTATAGGACCGGGACCGTCAAATGAGCAGTTCTTC | TRBJ2-1 | few | TRBV19 | -
CASSPQAPYEQYF | TGTGCCAGCAGCCCCCAGGCTCCCTACGAGCAGTACTTC | TRBJ2-7 | - | TRBV28 | -
CASSPGTGSVGGYTF | TGTGCCAGCAGCCCCGGGACAGGGTCCGTCGGGGGCTACACCTTC | TRBJ1-2 | many | TRBV11-1 | TRBD1
CASSSLGQLYTF | TGTGCCAGCTCCTCCCTGGGACAGCTGTACACCTTC | TRBJ1-2 | - | TRBV7-9 | TRBD1
CASSLVKSLAGGAYEQYF | TGTGCCAGCAGCTTAGTTAAGAGTCTAGCGGGAGGTGCCTACGAGCAGTACTTC | TRBJ2-7 | many | TRBV7-2 | TRBD2
CASSFAGTEAFF | TGTGCCAGCAGTTTCGCAGGGACTGAAGCTTTCTTT | TRBJ1-1 | many | TRBV12-3/TRBV12-4 | -
CASSLSIGTGHNQPQHF | TGTGCCAGCAGCTTGAGTATCGGGACAGGTCATAATCAGCCCCAGCATTTT | TRBJ1-5 | - | TRBV5-6 | TRBD1
CASSSNSLNNSPLHF | TGTGCCAGCAGCTCCAACAGCCTGAATAATTCACCCCTCCACTTT | TRBJ1-6 | many | TRBV7-2 | -
CASSQVLGETQYF | TGTGCCAGCAGCCAAGTACTAGGCGAGACCCAGTACTTC | TRBJ2-5 | many | TRBV7-3 | -
CASSQFIGGPNTEAFF | TGCGCCAGCAGCCAATTCATCGGGGGCCCGAACACTGAAGCTTTCTTT | TRBJ1-1 | many | TRBV4-1 | -
CASSQVDRVDEQFF | TGTGCCAGCAGCCAAGTGGACAGGGTGGATGAGCAGTTCTTC | TRBJ2-1 | many | TRBV14 | TRBD1
CASSPPGRETQYF | TGTGCCAGCAGCCCCCCAGGCCGAGAGACCCAGTACTTC | TRBJ2-5 | many | TRBV7-6 | -
CASSQVDTEAFF | TGTGCCAGCAGCCAAGTCGACACTGAAGCTTTCTTT | TRBJ1-1 | few | TRBV3-1 | -
CASASPQGPNQPQHF | TGTGCTAGTGCCTCCCCGCAGGGCCCTAATCAGCCCCAGCATTTT | TRBJ1-5 | - | TRBV12-5 | -
CASSTPLAGGVNEQFF | TGTGCCAGCAGCACTCCACTAGCGGGAGGGGTTAATGAGCAGTTCTTC | TRBJ2-1 | many | TRBV7-8 | TRBD2
CATGTGDFGTEAFF | TGTGCCACCGGGACAGGGGATTTCGGCACTGAAGCTTTCTTT | TRBJ1-1 | many | TRBV7-8 | TRBD1